This TCR beta chain was captured in a study of T cell repertoires in cytomegalovirus infection. Each CDR3 protein gets one entry after TCRdb re-called the reads with MiXCR. The data show a few hundred thousand distinct CDR3 sequences, almost 40% seen once. Study-wide results and caveats: Within the response measured ex vivo, HLA-C-restricted CMV-specific TCR beta clonotypes were dominant.

As regards this clonotype: Its antigen is unknown.

Trimming took off 4 bases at V and 9 bases at J, with 18 bases between the two ends. Germline CDR1 and CDR2: SGHVS and FNYEAQ. CDR3 length: 14 residues. The chain carries TRBV7-6 and TRBJ1-1, with TRBD1 as a possible D gene (6 bases). The origin of this receptor is a human donor in good health (CMV status not recorded). Some clones in this sample may be carry-over from other donors' samples. This sample comprised cultured PBMCs, obtained from culture after CMV antigen stimulation. The CDR3 loop reads CASSSRQALTKAFF. In nucleotides, the CDR3 is TGTGCCAGCAGCTCCAGACAGGCCCTAACCAAAGCTTTCTTT.